This TCR beta chain stems from a study of cytotoxic CD8 clonotypes in ibrutinib-treated CLL (dated by TCRdb to about 2021). Regarding the complete study: In this cohort, about 15 patients were treatment-naive and approximately twelve were relapsed/refractory, while around 18 had unmutated IGHV. Patients were still on ibrutinib when every remission and progressive disease sample was collected. Cryopreserved peripheral blood mononuclear cells were obtained prior to treatment, at the time of response, and at either disease progression or sustained remission. Partial responses were observed in roughly 24 patients and complete responses in 2; after a median follow-up of 68 months, remission was maintained in roughly 15 patients and progression was observed in roughly 12. Samples at response were collected after a median of 12 months of treatment, with a range of about 6 to 36 months. Of the 90 or so participants in the trial, about 25 had longitudinal samples available. On average, each sample yielded some 250,000 productive templates and 85,000 to 95,000 productive rearrangements.

A MiSeq instrument was used for deep resolution sequencing, which targeted depths ranging from 1 in 1 million up to 1 in 200,000 T cells, with coverage averaging 10x for each clonotype. The immunoSEQ hsTCRB Kit was used to generate TCR beta libraries. For the original study's pipeline: ImmunoSEQ Data Assistant and ImmunoSEQ Analyzer were used for data analysis, and V, D and J genes were assigned according to IMGT definitions. Clonality, which ranges from 0 to 1, was calculated as one minus the normalized Shannon entropy of productive rearrangement frequencies. Only overrepresented clonotypes making up at least 0.05% of each patient's repertoire were included in the public clonotype analysis. Repertoires from 10 to 15 age-matched healthy donors in immuneACCESS were used as clonality controls. TCRdb limited this immuneACCESS table to in-frame rearrangements with V and J called. A share of clones is missing; checked studies link under half to unresolved V genes, and the rest is unexplained. V and J calls and clone size are those listed in that table; D and trimming were worked out from the DNA. Here the sample has about 140,000 clones; 65% to 85% occur a single time. The ten largest clones take up approximately 7.6% of the sample.

Notes on this clone: Its binding antigen is unknown. One base away there is no much larger clone; base qualities are not given.

For TCR beta library preparation, 1.5 to 2 micrograms of genomic DNA were extracted from the cryopreserved PBMCs. Longitudinal blood samples from CLL patients receiving ibrutinib monotherapy were subjected to high-throughput TCR beta sequencing. Patients were enrolled in a phase 2 open-label single-center ibrutinib monotherapy trial. Including cysteine and phenylalanine, the CDR3 has 14 amino acids. CDR3 DNA only is kept here, 42 bases in frame from base 1. V lost 7 bases and J lost 3 bases, and the count of bases not matched to a germline gene is 7. From a lookup of the germline V gene, CDR1 and CDR2 are SQVTM and ANQGSEA. Broad study findings and their caveats: Sampling times were not matched between patients in sustained remission and patients whose disease was progressing, and lymph node repertoires were not examined. At baseline, clonality was higher than in age-matched healthy donors and showed a strong correlation with circulating CD8+ T-cell counts. Public clonotypes were rare and either shrank or stayed stable during treatment, and the rise in clonality at ibrutinib response reflected expansion of private clonotypes. Clonality rose at ibrutinib response, remained stable during sustained remission, and dropped back toward baseline at progression.

The sequenced sample was PBMCs, obtained after 36 months of ibrutinib treatment. The origin of this receptor is a human donor with chronic lymphocytic leukemia. In this chain, TRBV29-1 is recombined with TRBJ2-7, with 12 bases in between that match TRBD1. The nucleotide sequence is given as TGCAGCGCGGCCGGGACAGGGGGCAACTACGAGCAGTACTTC. It is translated as CSAAGTGGNYEQYF.